A few counts support the clone carrying this T cell receptor (beta chain). Its antigen is not identified. The sample's time point: peripheral blood 6 weeks after treatment start. Diagnoses among patients were locally advanced or metastatic urothelial carcinoma. Synthetic templates analogous to TCR were spiked into all PCRs individually. Sequenced by immunoSEQ multiplex PCR; TCRdb stores in-frame clones only, minus some. The table shows about 44,000 clones, with around 90% occurring only once. This sample was included in a study of PD-L1 blockade in urothelial cancer. Study-wide points: A pretreatment blood TCR clonality that fell below the median predicted better progression-free and overall survival. By 3 weeks, tumor-associated blood clones had expanded more in durable-benefit patients.

The CDR3 length is 18 residues. V was pared by 9 bases and J by 0 bases, with 14 bases of the junction left unmatched. Germline V gene sequence: CDR1 LNHDA, CDR2 SQIVND (reference sequence). The sequence was obtained from a man aged 65 to 85 with urothelial cancer. The chain is built from TRBV19 and TRBJ2-1; 10 positions agree with TRBD2. This specimen consisted of PBMCs, obtained around atezolizumab (anti-PD-L1) treatment. The CDR3: CASKRTSGFRSSYNEQFF. For the CDR3, the DNA is TGTGCCAGCAAACGGACTAGCGGTTTTAGGAGCTCCTACAATGAGCAGTTCTTC.